These T cell receptor beta chains were read from a single sample in a study of blood T cell repertoires in COVID-19. The data were produced by immunoSEQ multiplex PCR, yet TCRdb's version contains in-frame clones alone and is incomplete. The repertoire holds some 130,000 clones, with 90% as singletons. Sequenced sample: peripheral blood. These receptors all come from a man aged 50 to 60 with active COVID-19. CDR3s leave out the opening cysteine and the closing phenylalanine or tryptophan. Fields, in order: J gene, D gene, V gene, CDR3 length, CDR3 protein. A D gene is named only where the DNA matches it firmly.

j_gene: TRBJ2-3; d_gene: TRBD2; v_gene: TRBV5-4; len: 14; CDR3aa: ASSGMTSGRADTQY
j_gene: TRBJ1-4; d_gene: TRBD1; v_gene: TRBV7-2; len: 13; CDR3aa: ASSPVTGGIEKLF
j_gene: TRBJ2-1; d_gene: NA; v_gene: TRBV5-1; len: 11; CDR3aa: ASSSFPRDEQF
j_gene: TRBJ2-1; d_gene: NA; v_gene: TRBV7-9; len: 14; CDR3aa: ASSLAPSRRIHEQF
j_gene: TRBJ2-5; d_gene: NA; v_gene: TRBV27; len: 11; CDR3aa: ASRGVSQETQY
j_gene: TRBJ1-2; d_gene: TRBD1; v_gene: TRBV2; len: 12; CDR3aa: ASSKGGTGTRYT
j_gene: TRBJ1-5; d_gene: TRBD1; v_gene: TRBV6-5; len: 13; CDR3aa: ASSYGTGGNQPQH
j_gene: TRBJ1-4; d_gene: NA; v_gene: TRBV27; len: 15; CDR3aa: ASSLMGRWRAGEKLF
j_gene: TRBJ2-3; d_gene: TRBD2; v_gene: TRBV5-1; len: 14; CDR3aa: ASSPTSGSWTDTQY
j_gene: TRBJ2-1; d_gene: NA; v_gene: TRBV5-1; len: 13; CDR3aa: ASSLAGTYINEQF
j_gene: TRBJ2-2; d_gene: NA; v_gene: TRBV5-1; len: 10; CDR3aa: ASSSGTGELF
j_gene: TRBJ2-3; d_gene: NA; v_gene: TRBV10-2; len: 12; CDR3aa: ASRPSYGSDTQY
j_gene: TRBJ1-6; d_gene: NA; v_gene: TRBV12-3/TRBV12-4; len: 9; CDR3aa: ASSQNSPLH
j_gene: TRBJ2-1; d_gene: NA; v_gene: TRBV7-2; len: 12; CDR3aa: ASSSIKQGNEQF
j_gene: TRBJ2-7; d_gene: TRBD2; v_gene: TRBV6-1; len: 12; CDR3aa: ASSDGGGPYEQY
j_gene: TRBJ1-1; d_gene: TRBD1; v_gene: TRBV7-9; len: 13; CDR3aa: ATGQGVSVNTEAF
j_gene: TRBJ2-1; d_gene: NA; v_gene: TRBV7-2; len: 14; CDR3aa: ASSLSRDSFYNEQF
j_gene: TRBJ2-1; d_gene: TRBD2; v_gene: TRBV2; len: 13; CDR3aa: ASSPREGFGNEQF
j_gene: TRBJ1-1; d_gene: TRBD1; v_gene: TRBV7-3; len: 13; CDR3aa: ASSLTGTANTEAF
j_gene: TRBJ1-1; d_gene: TRBD1; v_gene: TRBV6-5; len: 13; CDR3aa: ASSGTGGTGTEAF
j_gene: TRBJ2-2; d_gene: NA; v_gene: TRBV11-2; len: 15; CDR3aa: ASSFAGTSAIPGELF
j_gene: TRBJ2-2; d_gene: TRBD1; v_gene: TRBV6-5; len: 14; CDR3aa: ASSYYRGRGTGELF
j_gene: TRBJ2-7; d_gene: TRBD2; v_gene: TRBV3-1/TRBV3-2; len: 15; CDR3aa: ASSPGGGGGAVYEQY
j_gene: TRBJ1-2; d_gene: TRBD1; v_gene: TRBV28; len: 10; CDR3aa: ASNGQGGGYT
j_gene: TRBJ2-1; d_gene: NA; v_gene: TRBV7-9; len: 12; CDR3aa: ASIPGSWNNEQF
j_gene: TRBJ2-2; d_gene: NA; v_gene: TRBV27; len: 10; CDR3aa: ASSLSGAQLF
j_gene: TRBJ2-2; d_gene: NA; v_gene: TRBV5-1; len: 13; CDR3aa: ASRGQGSNTGELF